This T cell receptor beta chain was obtained from a study of Ad26.COV2.S vaccination and SARS-CoV-2 variants. Sequencing used immunoSEQ multiplex PCR; TCRdb keeps in-frame clones, though not all of them. The sample carries about 480,000 clones, approximately 88% recorded once. The treatment denotes: 15 to 20 received Ad26.COV2.S at low or high dose, single or two shots; five or six received placebo; per-sample allocation not given. The samples date from day 63 after the first vaccine or placebo injection. Sequencing was performed on peripheral blood, taken in a trial of Ad26.COV2.S vaccine versus placebo. The source is a person between 18 and 65 years old who received the Ad26.COV2.S COVID-19 vaccine or a placebo.

CDR3 sequence: CATSGWTSGANEQFF. The CDR3 DNA is TGTGCCACCAGTGGGTGGACTAGCGGGGCCAATGAGCAGTTCTTC. V usage is TRBV24-1 and J usage is TRBJ2-1; TRBD2 matches 12 bases. Germline V gene lookup returns CDR1 KGHDR and CDR2 SFDVKD. The CDR3 sequence is 15 residues long. Trimming took 5 bases from V and 6 from J; bases not matched to a gene: 4.